Listed below are T cell receptor beta chains from one sample, sequenced in a study of shared clonotypes between healthy human individuals. Sequencing was performed with immunoSEQ multiplex PCR; in TCRdb, only in-frame clones are kept and a portion is missing. Among roughly 1,800,000 clones listed, approximately 94% were seen once. The material sequenced was naive CD8+ T cells sorted from blood. All receptors derive from a man younger than 35 in good health. CDR3s include the opening cysteine and the closing phenylalanine or tryptophan. The D gene is left open where the match is weak.

v_call,d_call,cdr3_length,j_call,cdr3_aa,cdr3_nt
TRBV7-8,.,17,TRBJ2-3,CASSAVGVWGAADTQYF,TGTGCCAGCAGCGCCGTGGGGGTTTGGGGGGCCGCAGATACGCAGTATTTT
TRBV2,TRBD1,16,TRBJ2-7,CASSELEGTGTYEQYF,TGTGCCAGCAGTGAATTGGAGGGGACAGGGACCTACGAGCAGTACTTC
TRBV30,.,15,TRBJ2-6,CAWWDLPAGANVLTF,TGTGCCTGGTGGGACCTCCCCGCCGGGGCCAACGTCCTGACTTTC
TRBV15,.,12,TRBJ2-1,CATSSYYNEQFF,TGTGCCACCAGCAGCTACTACAATGAGCAGTTCTTC
TRBV27,.,13,TRBJ2-5,CASPLRLRETQYF,TGTGCCAGCCCCCTGAGGTTAAGGGAGACCCAGTACTTC
TRBV7-6,TRBD2,16,TRBJ2-1,CASSPPGLAGYNEQFF,TGTGCCAGCAGCCCTCCGGGACTAGCGGGCTACAATGAGCAGTTCTTC
TRBV5-6,TRBD1,14,TRBJ2-7,CASSPMGTGDSWYF,TGTGCCAGCAGCCCTATGGGGACAGGAGACTCGTGGTACTTC
TRBV6-1,.,15,TRBJ1-4,CASSEYGAGYEKLFF,TGTGCCAGCAGTGAATACGGGGCAGGGTATGAAAAACTGTTTTTT
TRBV27,.,14,TRBJ2-5,CASSGTGSPETQYF,TGTGCCAGCAGTGGTACAGGGAGTCCCGAGACCCAGTACTTC
TRBV6-5,.,14,TRBJ1-1,CASSYRGRDTEAFF,TGTGCCAGCAGTTACCGAGGGCGGGACACTGAAGCTTTCTTT
TRBV7-2,TRBD1,17,TRBJ2-1,CASSLEGSGQGLARQFF,TGTGCCAGCAGCTTAGAGGGGTCGGGACAGGGATTAGCGAGGCAGTTCTTC
TRBV4-1,TRBD1,13,TRBJ1-2,CASSHGTAYGYTF,TGCGCCAGCAGCCATGGGACAGCCTATGGCTACACCTTC
TRBV27,.,15,TRBJ2-2,CASRLGVPSPGELFF,TGTGCCAGCAGACTAGGGGTTCCCTCACCCGGGGAGCTGTTTTTT